The 7 T cell receptor beta chains listed next were all sequenced from one sample in a study of T cells after yellow fever vaccination. TCRdb recomputed calls from the 5' RACE reads with MiXCR, one row per CDR3 protein. The sample contains roughly 62,000 distinct CDR3 sequences, more than 5.5% of which appear only once. The specimen was CD8+ T cells sorted from PBMCs, collected on the day of the first yellow fever vaccination. These receptors were collected from a man aged 18 to 29 who received the YFV17D yellow fever vaccine.

There are many counts of this clonotype. The rearrangement joins TRBV7-6 to TRBJ2-1; the match to TRBD2 covers 7 bases. Trimming at V came to 8 bases and at J to 7 bases, leaving 17 bases not matched to a gene. Looked up from germline, CDR1 is SGHVS and CDR2 is FNYEAQ. The CDR3 is 16 amino acids. The CDR3 spells CASDLGGGREMNEQFF. In DNA, the CDR3 is TGTGCCAGCGATTTAGGCGGGGGACGAGAAATGAATGAGCAGTTCTTC.

This rearrangement joins TRBV3-1 to TRBJ2-2; 13 bases map to TRBD2. This CDR3 contains 19 residues. V was pared by 11 bases and J by 5 bases, with 20 bases of the junction left unmatched. Germline CDR1 and CDR2: LGHDT and YNNKEL (reference sequence). In nucleotides, the CDR3 is TGTGCCTTCAGTTTGTTCCGGACTAGCGGGGGTATTTGGACCGGGGAGCTGTTTTTT. As protein: CAFSLFRTSGGIWTGELFF.

At least ten counts were recorded for this clonotype. The genes are TRBV15 and TRBJ1-1; no reliable D call. CDR1 is LNHNV, CDR2 YYDKDF, per germline (reference sequence). The CDR3 has 14 residues. Trimming removed 3 bases at V and 4 bases at J, with 12 bases between. The chain's CDR3 is CATSRSVSLTEAFF. Written as DNA, the CDR3 is TGTGCCACCAGCAGGTCAGTGTCCCTCACTGAAGCTTTCTTT.

This clonotype was seen at least ten times. This chain connects TRBV12-3 or TRBV12-4 to TRBJ2-4, with D possibly TRBD2 on 6 matching bases. The CDR3 covers 15 residues. The V gene lost 2 bases and the J gene lost 2 bases, with 10 bases spanning the gap. DNA of the CDR3: TGTGCCAGCAGTTTACTCCTAGCGTCCAAAAACATTCAGTACTTC. Translation: CASSLLLASKNIQYF.

This clonotype has a handful of counts. The chain carries TRBV7-6 and TRBJ2-7, with 7 bases matching TRBD1. Germline CDR1 is SGHVS and CDR2 is FNYEAQ. CDR3 size: 16 residues. V trimming: 5 bases; J trimming: 1 base; junction bases outside the gene matches: 11. CDR3 region: CASSPGTAKPSYEQYF. In DNA, the CDR3 is TGTGCCAGCAGCCCCGGGACAGCCAAACCATCCTACGAGCAGTACTTC.

This clonotype has a handful of counts. The V and J genes are TRBV28 and TRBJ2-7, with D possibly matching TRBD2 (6 bases). Deletions cut 3 bases from V and 5 bases from J, with 11 bases between. CDR1 is MDHEN and CDR2 is SYDVKM in the germline V gene. The length of the CDR3 is 13 residues. The CDR3 bases are TGTGCCAGCAGTTTCGCGGGGAACGACGAGCAGTACGTC. Protein product: CASSFAGNDEQYV.

This clonotype turned up a few times. The rearrangement links TRBV12-3 or TRBV12-4 to TRBJ1-5, with D unresolved. V was trimmed by 2 bases and J by 1 base, leaving 12 bases between them. The CDR3 consists of 16 residues. The DNA for the CDR3 is TGTGCCAGCAGTTTACAGGCCCCTGGGAGCAATCAGCCCCAGCATTTT. Amino acids: CASSLQAPGSNQPQHF.